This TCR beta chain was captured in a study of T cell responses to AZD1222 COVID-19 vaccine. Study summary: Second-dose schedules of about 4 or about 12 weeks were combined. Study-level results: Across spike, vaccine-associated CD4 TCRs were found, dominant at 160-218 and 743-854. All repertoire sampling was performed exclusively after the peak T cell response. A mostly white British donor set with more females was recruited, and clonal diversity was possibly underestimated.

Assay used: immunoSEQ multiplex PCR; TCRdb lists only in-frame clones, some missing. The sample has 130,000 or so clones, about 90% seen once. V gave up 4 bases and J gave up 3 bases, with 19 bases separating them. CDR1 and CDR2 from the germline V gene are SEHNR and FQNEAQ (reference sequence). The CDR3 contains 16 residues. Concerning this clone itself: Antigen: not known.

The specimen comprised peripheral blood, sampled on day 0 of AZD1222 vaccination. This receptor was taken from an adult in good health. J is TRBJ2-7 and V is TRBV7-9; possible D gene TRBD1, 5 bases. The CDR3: CASSSPDPLTGYEQYF. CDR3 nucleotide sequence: TGTGCCAGCAGCTCACCTGACCCCCTTACAGGCTACGAGCAGTACTTC. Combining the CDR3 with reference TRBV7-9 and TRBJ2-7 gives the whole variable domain DTGVSQNPRHKITKRGQNVTFRCDPISEHNRLYWYRQTLGQGPEFLTYFQNEAQLEKSRLLSDRFSAERPKGSFSTLEIQRTEQGDSAMYLCASSSPDPLTGYEQYFGPGTRLTVT.